This T cell receptor beta chain was captured by sequencing in a study of cytomegalovirus exposure and HLA in healthy donors. Donors were drawn from the approximately 120-subject validation cohort, separate from the approximately 620-subject first cohort. The table came from immunoSEQ multiplex PCR; TCRdb's copy has only in-frame clones and leaves some out. The sample yields some 140,000 clones, roughly nine tenths seen once. Trimming took off 5 bases at V and 6 bases at J, with 9 bases between the two ends. The germline V gene has CDR1 SEHNR and CDR2 FQNEAQ (reference sequence). The CDR3 is 12 amino acids.

The sequence came from a woman in her late teens or twenties in good health and CMV-seropositive. The chain carries TRBV7-9 and TRBJ2-3; D is unclear. The sequencing sample was made of PBMCs. Here the CDR3 DNA reads TGTGCCAGCAGCCCCTCCCTCGATACGCAGTATTTT. Protein: CASSPSLDTQYF. The full variable domain, in which reference TRBV7-9 and TRBJ2-3 provide the parts outside the CDR3, is DTGVSQNPRHKITKRGQNVTFRCDPISEHNRLYWYRQTLGQGPEFLTYFQNEAQLEKSRLLSDRFSAERPKGSFSTLEIQRTEQGDSAMYLCASSPSLDTQYFGPGTRLTVL.